This T cell receptor beta chain was recovered during a study of metastatic and nonmetastatic thyroid tumors. On the study more broadly: The authors compared repertoires across blood and tumor or nodule tissue from malignant and benign thyroid patients.

Patients were all untreated before their thyroid surgery. This CDR3 is built from 14 residues. Trimming removed 6 bases from V and 8 bases from J; junction bases left unmatched: 8. Germline values: CDR1 MDHEN, CDR2 SYDVKM. As handled by the study authors: Clinicopathological groups of papillary thyroid cancer showed CDR3 differences that were used to build a distant-metastasis classifier. TCRdb reassembled clones from the PCR reads with MiXCR. The V and J calls here are based on TCRdb, not the publication. The sample has over 5,000 clones, 30% to 40% seen once; the top ten hold 30% to 40%. This clone is large in the sample. Antigen unknown. The study's findings and limits: In both blood and tumor samples, TCR beta diversity was reported significantly higher for malignant than benign nodules.

Source material: adjacent normal tissue. The receptor comes from a female donor with papillary thyroid cancer or a benign thyroid nodule (not recorded which). Some clones in this sample may be carry-over from other donors' samples. The chain employs TRBV28 and TRBJ1-2, with TRBD1 identical over 11 bases. This chain's CDR3 is CASSRDGTGGGYTF. CDR3 DNA sequence: TGTGCCAGCAGCCGCGATGGGACAGGGGGAGGCTACACCTTC.